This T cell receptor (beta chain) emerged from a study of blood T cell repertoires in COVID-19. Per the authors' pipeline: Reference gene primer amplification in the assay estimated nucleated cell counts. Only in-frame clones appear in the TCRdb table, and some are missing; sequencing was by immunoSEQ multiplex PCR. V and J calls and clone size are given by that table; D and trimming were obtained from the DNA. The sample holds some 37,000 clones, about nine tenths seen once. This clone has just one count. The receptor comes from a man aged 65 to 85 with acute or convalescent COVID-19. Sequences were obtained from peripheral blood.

The DNA for the CDR3 is TGTGCCAGCAGCGTCGGACTAGCGGGAGGCTGGACCGGGGAGCTGTTTTTT. It is translated as CASSVGLAGGWTGELFF. The chain is built from TRBV9 and TRBJ2-2; TRBD2 matches at 14 bases. This CDR3 is 17 amino acids long. Per the germline V gene, CDR1 is SGDLS and CDR2 is YYNGEE. V was pared by 2 bases and J by 5 bases, with 5 bases of the junction left unmatched.